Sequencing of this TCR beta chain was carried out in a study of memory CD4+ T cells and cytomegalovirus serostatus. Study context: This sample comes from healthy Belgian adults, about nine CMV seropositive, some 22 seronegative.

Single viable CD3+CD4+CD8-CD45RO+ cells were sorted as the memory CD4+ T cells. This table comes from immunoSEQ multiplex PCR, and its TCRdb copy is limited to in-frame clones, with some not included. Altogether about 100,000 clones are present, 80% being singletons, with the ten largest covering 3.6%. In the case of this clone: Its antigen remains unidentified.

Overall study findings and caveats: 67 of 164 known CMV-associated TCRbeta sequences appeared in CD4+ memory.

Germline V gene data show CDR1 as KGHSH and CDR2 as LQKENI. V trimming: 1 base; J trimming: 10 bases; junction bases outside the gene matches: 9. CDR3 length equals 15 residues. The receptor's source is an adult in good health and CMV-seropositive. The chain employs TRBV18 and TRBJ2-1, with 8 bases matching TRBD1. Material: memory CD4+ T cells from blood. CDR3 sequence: CASSPQTGELSEQFF. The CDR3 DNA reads TGTGCCAGCTCACCACAGACAGGGGAGTTGTCGGAGCAGTTCTTC.